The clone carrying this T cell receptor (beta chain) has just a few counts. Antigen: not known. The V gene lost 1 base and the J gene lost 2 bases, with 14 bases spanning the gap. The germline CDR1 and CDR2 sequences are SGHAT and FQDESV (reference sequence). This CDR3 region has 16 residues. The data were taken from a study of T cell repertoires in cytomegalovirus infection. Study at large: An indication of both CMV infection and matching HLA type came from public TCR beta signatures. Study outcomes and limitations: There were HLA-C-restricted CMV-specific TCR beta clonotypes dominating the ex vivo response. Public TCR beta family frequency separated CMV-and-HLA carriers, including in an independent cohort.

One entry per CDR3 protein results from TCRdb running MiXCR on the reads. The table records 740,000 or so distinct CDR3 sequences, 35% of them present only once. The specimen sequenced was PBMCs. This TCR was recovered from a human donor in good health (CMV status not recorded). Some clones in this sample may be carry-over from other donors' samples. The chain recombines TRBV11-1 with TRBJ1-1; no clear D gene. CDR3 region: CASSLDGQDYNTEAFF. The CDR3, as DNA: TGTGCCAGCAGCTTAGATGGCCAGGATTATAACACTGAAGCTTTCTTT.